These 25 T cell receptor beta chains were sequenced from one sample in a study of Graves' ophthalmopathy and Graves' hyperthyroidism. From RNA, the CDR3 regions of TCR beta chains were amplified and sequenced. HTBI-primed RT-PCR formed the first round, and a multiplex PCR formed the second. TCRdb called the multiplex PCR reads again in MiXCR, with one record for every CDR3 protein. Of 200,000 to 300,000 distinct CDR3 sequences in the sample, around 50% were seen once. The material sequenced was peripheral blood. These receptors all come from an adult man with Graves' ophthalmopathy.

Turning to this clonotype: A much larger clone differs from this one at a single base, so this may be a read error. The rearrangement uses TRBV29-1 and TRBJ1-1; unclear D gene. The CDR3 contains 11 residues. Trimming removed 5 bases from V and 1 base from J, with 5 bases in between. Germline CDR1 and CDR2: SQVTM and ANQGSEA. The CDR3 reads CSVPPNTEAFF. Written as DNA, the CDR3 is TGCAGCGTTCCCCCGAACACTGAAGCTTTCTTT.

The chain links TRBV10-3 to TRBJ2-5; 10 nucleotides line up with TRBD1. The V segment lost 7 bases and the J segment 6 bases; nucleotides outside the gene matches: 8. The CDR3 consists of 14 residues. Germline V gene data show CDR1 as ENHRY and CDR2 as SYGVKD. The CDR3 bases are TGTGCCATCAAGCCGGGGACAGGGGAACAGACCCAGTACTTC. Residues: CAIKPGTGEQTQYF.

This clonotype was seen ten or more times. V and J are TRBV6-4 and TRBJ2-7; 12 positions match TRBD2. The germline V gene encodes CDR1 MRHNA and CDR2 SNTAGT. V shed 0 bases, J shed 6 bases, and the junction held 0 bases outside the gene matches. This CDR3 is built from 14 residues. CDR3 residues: CASSDSTSGSEQYF. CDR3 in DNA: TGTGCCAGCAGTGACTCGACTAGCGGGAGCGAGCAGTACTTC.

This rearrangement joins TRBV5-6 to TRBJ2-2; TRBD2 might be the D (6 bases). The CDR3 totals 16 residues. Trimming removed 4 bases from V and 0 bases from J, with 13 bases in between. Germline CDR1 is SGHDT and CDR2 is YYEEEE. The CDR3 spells CASSDPRLANTGELFF. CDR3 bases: TGTGCCAGCAGCGATCCCCGACTAGCGAACACCGGGGAGCTGTTTTTT.

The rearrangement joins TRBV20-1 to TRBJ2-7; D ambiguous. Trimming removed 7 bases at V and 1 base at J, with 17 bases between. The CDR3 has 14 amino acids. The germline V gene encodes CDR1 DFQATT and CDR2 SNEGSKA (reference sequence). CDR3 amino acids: CSVPLITASYEQYF. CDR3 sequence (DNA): TGCAGTGTCCCCTTAATCACGGCTTCCTACGAGCAGTACTTC.

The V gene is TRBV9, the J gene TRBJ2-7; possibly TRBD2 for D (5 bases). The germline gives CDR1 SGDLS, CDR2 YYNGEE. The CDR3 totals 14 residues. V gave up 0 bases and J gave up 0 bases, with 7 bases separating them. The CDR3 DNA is TGTGCCAGCAGCGTAGACGGACTCTCCTACGAGCAGTACTTC. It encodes CASSVDGLSYEQYF.

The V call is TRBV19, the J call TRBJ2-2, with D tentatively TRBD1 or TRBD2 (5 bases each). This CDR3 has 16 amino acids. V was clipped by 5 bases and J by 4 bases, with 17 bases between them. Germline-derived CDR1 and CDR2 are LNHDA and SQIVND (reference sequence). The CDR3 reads CASSPPGRQGTGELFF. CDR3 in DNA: TGTGCCAGTAGTCCGCCAGGGAGACAAGGCACCGGGGAGCTGTTTTTT.

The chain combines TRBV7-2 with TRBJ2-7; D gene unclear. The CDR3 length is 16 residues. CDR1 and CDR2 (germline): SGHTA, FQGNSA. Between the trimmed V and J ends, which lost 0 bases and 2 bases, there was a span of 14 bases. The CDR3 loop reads CASSLALPLSAYEQYF. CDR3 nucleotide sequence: TGTGCCAGCAGCTTAGCGCTGCCACTCTCCGCCTACGAGCAGTACTTC.

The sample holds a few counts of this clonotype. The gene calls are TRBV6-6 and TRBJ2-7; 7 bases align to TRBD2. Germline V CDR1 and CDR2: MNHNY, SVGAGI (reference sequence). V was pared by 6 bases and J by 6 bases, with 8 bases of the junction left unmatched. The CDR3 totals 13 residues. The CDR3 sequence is CASRGRENREQYF. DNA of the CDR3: TGTGCCAGCAGGGGGCGGGAGAATCGCGAGCAGTACTTC.

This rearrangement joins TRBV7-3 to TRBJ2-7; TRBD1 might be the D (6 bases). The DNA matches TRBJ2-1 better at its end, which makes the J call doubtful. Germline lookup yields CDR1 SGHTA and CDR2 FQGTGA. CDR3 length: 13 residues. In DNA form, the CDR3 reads TGTGCCAGCAGTTACCAGCCAGGGGTTGAGCAGTTCTTC. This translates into CASSYQPGVEQFF.

CDR3: CASSLYPGQGAYEQYF. DNA of the CDR3: TGTGCCAGCAGCTTGTATCCGGGACAGGGAGCCTACGAGCAGTACTTC. The V and J genes are TRBV7-9 and TRBJ2-7; 9 bases are a match to TRBD1. The CDR3 has 16 residues. The germline V gene encodes CDR1 SEHNR and CDR2 FQNEAQ (reference sequence). Trimming cost V 3 bases and J 2 bases; bases outside gene matches: 8.

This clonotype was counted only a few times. DNA of the CDR3: TGTGCCAGCCCTAAGCCGGGACAGGGGGTGGCTGAAGCTTTCTTT. It translates to CASPKPGQGVAEAFF. The J gene is TRBJ1-1, the V gene TRBV19, with 11 bases aligning to TRBD1. V was clipped by 9 bases and J by 6 bases; unmatched bases: 12. The CDR3 sequence is 15 residues long. Germline loops: CDR1 LNHDA, CDR2 SQIVND (reference sequence).

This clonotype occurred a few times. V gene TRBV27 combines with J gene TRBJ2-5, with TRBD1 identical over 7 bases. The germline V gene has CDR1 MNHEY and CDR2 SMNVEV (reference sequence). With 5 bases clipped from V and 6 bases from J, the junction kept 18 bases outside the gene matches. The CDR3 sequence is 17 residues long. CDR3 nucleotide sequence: TGTGCCAGCAGTCCCCTAGAAGACAGGGTGATTTGGAAGACCCAGTACTTC. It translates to CASSPLEDRVIWKTQYF.

This CDR3 reads CASRIAGGEQYF. The CDR3 DNA reads TGTGCCAGCAGAATAGCAGGGGGGGAGCAGTACTTC. This chain links TRBV6-5 with TRBJ2-7; D perhaps matches TRBD1 (7 bases). The CDR3 extends over 12 amino acids. Germline-derived CDR1 and CDR2 are MNHEY and SVGAGI. With 6 bases removed from V and 7 bases from J, the gap between germline ends came to 13 bases.

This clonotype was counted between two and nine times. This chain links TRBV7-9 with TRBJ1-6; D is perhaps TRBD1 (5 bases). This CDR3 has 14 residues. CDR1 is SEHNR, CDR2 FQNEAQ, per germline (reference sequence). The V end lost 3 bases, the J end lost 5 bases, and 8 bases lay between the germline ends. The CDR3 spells CASSLGHHNSPLHF. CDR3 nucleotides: TGTGCCAGCAGCTTGGGGCACCATAATTCACCCCTCCACTTT. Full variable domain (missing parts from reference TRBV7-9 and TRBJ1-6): DTGVSQNPRHKITKRGQNVTFRCDPISEHNRLYWYRQTLGQGPEFLTYFQNEAQLEKSRLLSDRFSAERPKGSFSTLEIQRTEQGDSAMYLCASSLGHHNSPLHFGNGTRLTVT.

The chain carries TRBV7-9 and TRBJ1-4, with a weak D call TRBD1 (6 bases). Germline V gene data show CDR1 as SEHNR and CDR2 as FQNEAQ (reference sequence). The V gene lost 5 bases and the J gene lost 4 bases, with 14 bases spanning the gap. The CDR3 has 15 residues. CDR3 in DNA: TGTGCCAGCAGCCCCCCTCTAGGGGGTAATGAAAAACTGTTTTTT. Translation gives CASSPPLGGNEKLFF.

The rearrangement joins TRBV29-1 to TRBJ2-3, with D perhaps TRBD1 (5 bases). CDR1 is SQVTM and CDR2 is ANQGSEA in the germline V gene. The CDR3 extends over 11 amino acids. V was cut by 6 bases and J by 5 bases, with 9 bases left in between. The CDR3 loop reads CSVVRGDTQYF. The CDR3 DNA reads TGCAGCGTCGTAAGGGGAGATACGCAGTATTTT.

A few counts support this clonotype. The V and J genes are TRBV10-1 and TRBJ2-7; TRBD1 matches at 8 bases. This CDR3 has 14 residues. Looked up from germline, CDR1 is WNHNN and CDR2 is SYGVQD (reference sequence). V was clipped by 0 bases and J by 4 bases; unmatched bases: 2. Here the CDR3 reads CASSESGQGYEQYF. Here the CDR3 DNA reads TGCGCCAGCAGTGAGTCCGGACAGGGATACGAGCAGTACTTC.

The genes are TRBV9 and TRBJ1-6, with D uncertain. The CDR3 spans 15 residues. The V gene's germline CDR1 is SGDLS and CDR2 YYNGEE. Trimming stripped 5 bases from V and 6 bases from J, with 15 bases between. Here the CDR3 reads CASSPLGGINSPLHF. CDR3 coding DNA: TGTGCCAGCAGTCCCCTGGGCGGAATTAATTCACCCCTCCACTTT. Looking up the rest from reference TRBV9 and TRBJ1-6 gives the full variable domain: DSGVTQTPKHLITATGQRVTLRCSPRSGDLSVYWYQQSLDQGLQFLIQYYNGEERAKGNILERFSAQQFPDLHSELNLSSLELGDSALYFCASSPLGGINSPLHFGNGTRLTVT.

The CDR3 sequence: CASSLAMGRGFHEQYF. The DNA of the CDR3 is TGCGCCAGCAGCTTGGCGATGGGGCGGGGGTTCCACGAGCAGTACTTC. The genes are TRBV5-1 and TRBJ2-7; 7 bases align to TRBD2. CDR1 is SGHRS and CDR2 is YFSETQ in the germline V gene. The CDR3 has 16 residues. Trimming cost V 0 bases and J 5 bases; bases outside gene matches: 11.

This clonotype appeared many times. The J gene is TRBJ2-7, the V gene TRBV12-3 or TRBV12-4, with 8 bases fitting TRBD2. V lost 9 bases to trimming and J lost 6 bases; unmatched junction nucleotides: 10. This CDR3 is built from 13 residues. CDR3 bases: TGTGCCAGTTTGTTAAGCGGGAGAAGCGAGCAGTACTTC. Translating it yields CASLLSGRSEQYF.

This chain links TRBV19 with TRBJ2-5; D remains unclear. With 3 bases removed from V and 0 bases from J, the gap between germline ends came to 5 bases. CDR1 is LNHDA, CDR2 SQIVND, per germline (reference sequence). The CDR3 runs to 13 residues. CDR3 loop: CASSMGHQETQYF. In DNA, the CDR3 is TGTGCCAGTAGTATGGGCCACCAAGAGACCCAGTACTTC. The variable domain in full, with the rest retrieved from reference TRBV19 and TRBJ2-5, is DGGITQSPKYLFRKEGQNVTLSCEQNLNHDAMYWYRQDPGQGLRLIYYSQIVNDFQKGDIAEGYSVSREKKESFPLTVTSAQKNPTAFYLCASSMGHQETQYFGPGTRLLVL.

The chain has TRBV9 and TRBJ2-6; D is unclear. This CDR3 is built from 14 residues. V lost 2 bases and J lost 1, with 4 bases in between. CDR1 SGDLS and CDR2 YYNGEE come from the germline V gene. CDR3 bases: TGTGCCAGCAGCGTGCCGTCTGGGGCCAACGTCCTGACTTTC. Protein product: CASSVPSGANVLTF.

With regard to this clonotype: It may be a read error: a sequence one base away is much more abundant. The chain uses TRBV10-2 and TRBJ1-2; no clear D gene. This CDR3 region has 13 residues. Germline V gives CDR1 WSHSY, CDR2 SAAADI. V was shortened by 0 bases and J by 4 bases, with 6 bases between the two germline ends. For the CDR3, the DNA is TGCGCCAGCAGTGAGTCGATTAGCTATGGCTACACCTTC. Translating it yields CASSESISYGYTF.

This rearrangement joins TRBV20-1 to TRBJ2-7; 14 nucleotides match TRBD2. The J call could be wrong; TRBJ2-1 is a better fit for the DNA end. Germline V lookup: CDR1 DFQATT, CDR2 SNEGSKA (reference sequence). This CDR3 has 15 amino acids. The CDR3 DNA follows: TGCAGTGCAAGACTAGCGGGAGGGAGGGCCAATGAGCAGTTCTTC. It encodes CSARLAGGRANEQFF.